One and the same sample provided the 14 T cell receptor beta chains below, sequenced in a study of cytomegalovirus exposure and HLA in healthy donors. The PCR employed 60 Vbeta primers together with 13 Jbeta primers. Sequencing was performed with immunoSEQ multiplex PCR; in TCRdb, only in-frame clones are kept and a portion is missing. Of more than 150,000 clones listed, 75% to 85% are singletons. The material sequenced was PBMCs. The receptors were sampled from a boy aged 10-17 years in good health and CMV-seronegative.

The rearrangement joins TRBV7-2 to TRBJ2-7; D might be TRBD2 (7 bases). V lost 5 bases to trimming and J lost 0 bases, with 17 bases between them. Per the germline V gene, CDR1 is SGHTA and CDR2 is FQGNSA. This CDR3 contains 16 residues. In DNA, the CDR3 is TGTGCCAGCAGCCGCTTAGGGGGGGACATCTCCTACGAGCAGTACTTC. This translates into CASSRLGGDISYEQYF.

This clone was counted only a few times. The chain carries TRBV19 and TRBJ2-6; possibly TRBD2 for D (5 bases). The germline V gene has CDR1 LNHDA and CDR2 SQIVND (reference sequence). Trimming shortened V by 7 bases and J by 0 bases, and 13 bases separated the two germline ends. This CDR3 has 16 residues. The CDR3 reads CASTERILSGANVLTF. DNA for the CDR3: TGTGCCAGTACCGAGCGGATCCTCTCTGGGGCCAACGTCCTGACTTTC.

There are a few counts of this clone. The genes are TRBV9 and TRBJ2-2; possible D gene TRBD1, 5 bases. This CDR3 is built from 14 residues. V was cut by 4 bases and J by 4 bases, with 11 bases left in between. The germline V gene encodes CDR1 SGDLS and CDR2 YYNGEE. The CDR3, as DNA: TGTGCCAGCAGCTCCCGGACAATCACCGGGGAGCTGTTTTTT. The encoded protein is CASSSRTITGELFF.

On this clone itself: Germline and junction disagree at one end, which may indicate a read error. This chain joins TRBV7-8 and TRBJ2-6; 8 nucleotides match TRBD1. Germline CDR1 and CDR2: SGHVS and FQNEAQ. The CDR3 covers 17 residues. CDR3 protein: CASSLDPGGPGANVLTF. CDR3 nucleotides: TGTGCCAGCAGCTTAGACCCAGGGGGCCCTGGCGCCAACGTCCTGACTTTC.

V gene TRBV27 combines with J gene TRBJ1-2; 9 bases agree with TRBD1. Germline V lookup: CDR1 MNHEY, CDR2 SMNVEV (reference sequence). J lost 7 bases, V lost 3 bases, and 9 bases had no gene match. This CDR3 spans 15 amino acids. CDR3 sequence: CASSFRNPGQGGYTF. CDR3 nucleotide sequence: TGTGCCAGCAGTTTTAGAAACCCGGGACAGGGTGGCTACACCTTC.

This chain links TRBV6-5 with TRBJ2-7; D possibly corresponds to TRBD1 (6 bases). Germline loops: CDR1 MNHEY, CDR2 SVGAGI. Trimming removed 6 bases from V and 6 bases from J, with 15 bases in between. The CDR3 contains 13 residues. The CDR3 spells CASRVTGFAEQYF. The CDR3 nucleotides read TGTGCCAGCAGAGTAACAGGGTTCGCCGAGCAGTACTTC.

This clone was observed a few times. The chain joins TRBV7-9 to TRBJ1-1, with D tentatively TRBD1 (5 bases). The CDR3 runs 15 residues. V lost 5 bases and J lost 1, with 14 bases in between. Germline V CDR1 and CDR2: SEHNR, FQNEAQ (reference sequence). The CDR3 region is CASSVSGAKNTEAFF. CDR3 in DNA: TGTGCCAGCAGCGTTAGCGGGGCCAAGAACACTGAAGCTTTCTTT.

The rearrangement uses TRBV10-3 and TRBJ1-2, with D perhaps matching TRBD1 (6 bases). The CDR3 contains 13 residues. The V gene lost 4 bases and the J gene lost 7 bases, with 13 bases spanning the gap. CDR1 is ENHRY and CDR2 is SYGVKD in the germline V gene. CDR3 sequence (DNA): TGTGCCATCAGTGGGGGGCAGGGCGTTGGCTACACCTTC. Its protein product is CAISGGQGVGYTF.

This chain uses TRBV28 with TRBJ2-3; 12 bases map to TRBD2. Germline V gene sequence: CDR1 MDHEN, CDR2 SYDVKM. The length of the CDR3 is 19 residues. Germline trimming cut 3 bases from V and 1 base from J; bases unmatched to any gene: 11. CDR3 sequence (DNA): TGTGCCAGCAGTTTCGGACTAGCGGGACTCCGGAAAGGCACAGATACGCAGTATTTT. Amino acid sequence: CASSFGLAGLRKGTDTQYF. Together with reference TRBV28 and TRBJ2-3, the CDR3 gives the full variable domain: DVKVTQSSRYLVKRTGEKVFLECVQDMDHENMFWYRQDPGLGLRLIYFSYDVKMKEKGDIPEGYSVSREKKERFSLILESASTNQTSMYLCASSFGLAGLRKGTDTQYFGPGTRLTVL.

The chain links TRBV9 to TRBJ1-2, with 7 positions matching TRBD1. Trimming at V came to 2 bases and at J to 3 bases, leaving 4 bases not matched to a gene. This CDR3 region has 14 residues. Germline V CDR1 and CDR2: SGDLS, YYNGEE. The CDR3 is CASSVSGQYYGYTF. The CDR3 coding sequence is TGTGCCAGCAGCGTCTCGGGACAGTACTATGGCTACACCTTC. The complete variable domain, with remaining parts taken from reference TRBV9 and TRBJ1-2, reads DSGVTQTPKHLITATGQRVTLRCSPRSGDLSVYWYQQSLDQGLQFLIQYYNGEERAKGNILERFSAQQFPDLHSELNLSSLELGDSALYFCASSVSGQYYGYTFGSGTRLTVV.

Note on this clone: A junction end diverges from the germline sequence, so it may reflect a read error. The chain employs TRBV15 and TRBJ1-4; the D is unclear. Germline-derived CDR1 and CDR2 are LNHNV and YYDKDF (reference sequence). There are 14 residues in the CDR3. This CDR3 reads CATSRDLSKEKLFF. The CDR3, as DNA: TGTGCCACCAGCAGAGATCTCTCTAAGGAAAAACTGTTTTTT.

The rearrangement joins TRBV7-9 to TRBJ1-5, with 12 positions matching TRBD1. The germline V gene has CDR1 SEHNR and CDR2 FQNEAQ (reference sequence). CDR3 size: 17 residues. Trimming removed 3 bases from V and 6 bases from J; junction bases left unmatched: 9. The CDR3 reads CASSFHRDRGQGQPQHF. The CDR3, as DNA: TGTGCCAGCAGCTTCCACCGGGACAGGGGGCAGGGTCAGCCCCAGCATTTT. Looking up the rest from reference TRBV7-9 and TRBJ1-5 gives the full variable domain: DTGVSQNPRHKITKRGQNVTFRCDPISEHNRLYWYRQTLGQGPEFLTYFQNEAQLEKSRLLSDRFSAERPKGSFSTLEIQRTEQGDSAMYLCASSFHRDRGQGQPQHFGDGTRLSIL.

With respect to this clone: Other DNA sequences of this sample code for an identical CDR3. The chain is built from TRBV13 and TRBJ2-1; 7 bases line up with TRBD2. The germline CDR1 and CDR2 sequences are PRHDT and FYEKMQ (reference sequence). The CDR3 covers 16 residues. V was pared by 1 base and J by 6 bases, with 9 bases of the junction left unmatched. The CDR3 loop is CASSLERAGVLNEQFF. The CDR3 DNA follows: TGTGCCAGCAGCTTAGAACGGGCGGGAGTCCTCAATGAGCAGTTCTTC.

Written as DNA, the CDR3 is TGTGCCAGCAGCTTAGCAACTAGCTCCTACAATGAGCAGTTCTTC. It encodes CASSLATSSYNEQFF. V usage is TRBV11-2 and J usage is TRBJ2-1; a possible D gene is TRBD2 (5 bases). The V gene's germline CDR1 is SGHAT and CDR2 FQNNGV. V was trimmed by 1 base and J by 0 bases, leaving 7 bases between them. This CDR3 is 15 amino acids long.